This paragraph reports one T cell receptor beta chain. Study processing details: Estimated nucleated cell counts came from reference gene primer amplification. Only in-frame clones appear in the TCRdb table, and some are missing; sequencing was by immunoSEQ multiplex PCR. The V and J calls and clone size come from that table; D and trimming were worked out from the DNA. This table has about 54,000 clones, 90% appearing once. This entry is derived from a study of blood T cell repertoires in COVID-19. The wider study: The study drew acute and convalescent COVID-19 samples from the United States, Italy and Spain. PBMCs, B-cell-depleted T cells, or T cells were the source of the cDNA or gDNA that made up the material.

The V gene end was trimmed by 7 bases and the J gene end by 12 bases; junction bases not matched to a gene: 10. The CDR3 runs 12 residues. CDR1 and CDR2 (germline): MNHEY, SVGAGI. V and J are TRBV6-5 and TRBJ1-1; TRBD1 matches at 8 bases. The clonotype comes from a woman aged 40 to 50 with active COVID-19. The sequencing input was peripheral blood. The CDR3 loop is CASNIGQGVTFF. The DNA of the CDR3 is TGTGCCAGCAACATAGGACAGGGTGTAACTTTCTTT.